The source of this T cell receptor beta chain is a study of T cell repertoires in cytomegalovirus infection. Looking at the study overall: Signatures in public TCR beta sequences pointed to both CMV infection and matching HLA type.

From germline, CDR1 is MNHEY and CDR2 SVGAGI. The CDR3 totals 17 residues. Trimming took off 0 bases at V and 7 bases at J, with 18 bases between the two ends. Findings of the study overall: Identification of carriers of CMV plus the relevant HLA was performed using cumulative public TCR beta family frequency.

TCRdb independently ran MiXCR on the reads; one entry per CDR3 protein. This sample has 400,000 or so distinct CDR3 sequences, with roughly 31% found just once. This clonotype has a count of ten or more. No antigen is known for it. V usage is TRBV6-5 and J usage is TRBJ1-4, with D hard to call. The source is a human donor in good health (CMV status not recorded). Some clones in this sample may be carry-over from other donors' samples. The sequenced material came from PBMCs. The CDR3 protein is CASSYSIVKGDGEKLFF. The CDR3 region has the DNA TGTGCCAGCAGTTACTCGATTGTGAAGGGAGATGGTGAAAAACTGTTTTTT.